The clone carrying this TCR beta chain was recorded many times. The antigen remains unidentified. Germline V CDR1 and CDR2: LGHNA, YSLEER. Trimming removed 0 bases from V and 8 bases from J, with 19 bases in between. CDR3 length: 16 amino acids. Quantitative 5'-RACE was performed with molecular barcodes, and it yielded the TCR beta libraries. TCRdb fed the 5' RACE reads into MiXCR, producing one record per CDR3 protein. The data contain approximately 100,000 distinct CDR3 sequences, roughly 8% of them singletons. The data are from a study of CD8 T cells in ankylosing spondylitis. Study conclusions and caveats: From matched ankylosing spondylitis synovial fluid, disease-linked clones were reportedly recovered at significantly enriched levels. Within ankylosing spondylitis blood, a TCR beta motif made up of several highly homologous variants appeared to be characteristic. Previously reported in reactive arthritis synovial fluid and blood were some of the motif variants.

The receptor comes from a male donor with ankylosing spondylitis or in good health (not recorded which). What was sequenced was blood, either unsorted or a sorted T cell fraction (not recorded which). This chain joins TRBV4-3 and TRBJ1-2; D might be TRBD1 (5 bases). CDR3 coding DNA: TGCGCCAGCAGCCAAGATCGGACAACTGCCTTCAGGGGCTACACCTTC. Residues: CASSQDRTTAFRGYTF.